A selection of T cell receptor beta chains follows, all from one sample in a study of OX40 agonist ivuxolimab in advanced cancers. Sequencing used immunoSEQ multiplex PCR; TCRdb keeps in-frame clones, though not all of them. The sample records about 46,000 clones, roughly three quarters being singletons. This specimen consisted of CD4+ or CD8+ T cells sorted from blood, obtained in a trial of the OX40 agonist ivuxolimab. All receptors derive from an adult with an advanced solid tumor such as melanoma, head and neck, liver or kidney cancer. Each CDR3 is given with its conserved first and last residue. The order of the fields is D gene, clone size, J gene, V gene, CDR3 protein, CDR3 DNA. A D gene is named only where the DNA matches it firmly. Part of the rows lack a size; the others show once, few, many or a class for expanded clones.

D gene: -; clone size: few; J gene: TRBJ2-7; V gene: TRBV7-7; CDR3 protein: CASSLAGNNEQYF; CDR3 DNA: TGTGCTAGCAGCTTAGCAGGGAACAACGAGCAGTACTTC
D gene: -; clone size: -; J gene: TRBJ2-7; V gene: TRBV18; CDR3 protein: CASSQGGGYEQYF; CDR3 DNA: TGTGCCAGCTCACAGGGAGGAGGGTACGAGCAGTACTTC
D gene: -; clone size: -; J gene: TRBJ2-2; V gene: TRBV7-2; CDR3 protein: CASSLNTGELFF; CDR3 DNA: TGTGCCAGCAGCTTAAACACCGGGGAGCTGTTTTTT
D gene: -; clone size: once; J gene: TRBJ1-3; V gene: TRBV28; CDR3 protein: CASRPGGSGNTIYF; CDR3 DNA: TGTGCCAGCAGACCTGGGGGGTCTGGAAACACCATATATTTT
D gene: -; clone size: -; J gene: TRBJ1-2; V gene: TRBV29-1; CDR3 protein: CSVEDREPSNYGYTF; CDR3 DNA: TGCAGCGTTGAAGATAGGGAACCCTCTAACTATGGCTACACCTTC
D gene: -; clone size: -; J gene: TRBJ1-5; V gene: TRBV19; CDR3 protein: CASSIAESPQHF; CDR3 DNA: TGTGCCAGTAGTATTGCGGAGTCGCCCCAGCATTTT
D gene: -; clone size: -; J gene: TRBJ2-6; V gene: TRBV19; CDR3 protein: CASIAGRGSGANVLTF; CDR3 DNA: TGTGCCAGTATAGCAGGGAGGGGGTCTGGGGCCAACGTCCTGACTTTC
D gene: -; clone size: -; J gene: TRBJ2-1; V gene: TRBV7-6; CDR3 protein: CASSLAGAYNEQFF; CDR3 DNA: TGTGCCAGCAGCTTAGCGGGGGCCTACAATGAGCAGTTCTTC
D gene: -; clone size: -; J gene: TRBJ2-3; V gene: TRBV27; CDR3 protein: CASSLQRGRWDTQYF; CDR3 DNA: TGTGCCAGCAGTTTACAGCGAGGGAGGTGGGATACGCAGTATTTT
D gene: TRBD1; clone size: once; J gene: TRBJ1-2; V gene: TRBV5-4; CDR3 protein: CASSADRVGVYGYTF; CDR3 DNA: TGTGCCAGCAGCGCCGACAGGGTGGGGGTCTATGGCTACACCTTC
D gene: -; clone size: -; J gene: TRBJ2-7; V gene: TRBV12-1; CDR3 protein: CASSPGTSGRLTYEQYF; CDR3 DNA: TGTGCCAGCAGCCCCGGGACTAGCGGGAGGTTGACCTACGAGCAGTACTTC
D gene: -; clone size: -; J gene: TRBJ1-2; V gene: TRBV5-4; CDR3 protein: CASSLVRTRDGYTF; CDR3 DNA: TGTGCCAGCAGCTTGGTTCGGACGCGGGATGGCTACACCTTC
D gene: -; clone size: -; J gene: TRBJ1-3; V gene: TRBV27; CDR3 protein: CASSLRSDIPSGNTIYF; CDR3 DNA: TGTGCCAGCAGTTTGCGGTCGGACATCCCTTCTGGAAACACCATATATTTT
D gene: -; clone size: -; J gene: TRBJ1-1; V gene: TRBV19; CDR3 protein: CASSIDAGNTEAFF; CDR3 DNA: TGTGCCAGTAGTATAGATGCAGGGAACACTGAAGCTTTCTTT
D gene: -; clone size: -; J gene: TRBJ2-1; V gene: TRBV18; CDR3 protein: CASSPPGGGFYNEQFF; CDR3 DNA: TGTGCCAGCTCACCACCAGGAGGGGGCTTCTACAATGAGCAGTTCTTC
D gene: -; clone size: -; J gene: TRBJ1-1; V gene: TRBV6-5; CDR3 protein: CASSYSSVSTNTEAFF; CDR3 DNA: TGTGCCAGCAGTTACTCGAGCGTTTCCACGAACACTGAAGCTTTCTTT
D gene: -; clone size: -; J gene: TRBJ2-2; V gene: TRBV11-1; CDR3 protein: CASSSTRGTGELFF; CDR3 DNA: TGTGCCAGCAGCTCAACTAGGGGGACCGGGGAGCTGTTTTTT
D gene: -; clone size: -; J gene: TRBJ2-3; V gene: TRBV15; CDR3 protein: CATSRDDRFTDTQYF; CDR3 DNA: TGTGCCACCAGCAGAGATGATAGATTCACAGATACGCAGTATTTT
D gene: -; clone size: -; J gene: TRBJ2-5; V gene: TRBV5-1; CDR3 protein: CASGGGRNQETQYF; CDR3 DNA: TGCGCCAGCGGAGGGGGTCGAAACCAAGAGACCCAGTACTTC
D gene: -; clone size: -; J gene: TRBJ1-2; V gene: TRBV19; CDR3 protein: CASSATGPYGYTF; CDR3 DNA: TGTGCCAGTAGCGCCACAGGGCCCTATGGCTACACCTTC
D gene: TRBD2; clone size: once; J gene: TRBJ2-2; V gene: TRBV7-9; CDR3 protein: CAGGSGSIYTGELFF; CDR3 DNA: TGTGCCGGCGGGAGCGGGAGTATCTACACCGGGGAGCTGTTTTTT
D gene: -; clone size: once; J gene: TRBJ1-1; V gene: TRBV9; CDR3 protein: CASSVGQMNTEAFF; CDR3 DNA: TGTGCCAGCAGCGTAGGACAGATGAACACTGAAGCTTTCTTT
D gene: -; clone size: -; J gene: TRBJ2-1; V gene: TRBV6-6; CDR3 protein: CASSYSIARQFF; CDR3 DNA: TGTGCCAGCAGTTACTCGATTGCGAGGCAGTTCTTC
D gene: -; clone size: -; J gene: TRBJ1-1; V gene: TRBV7-9; CDR3 protein: CASSPTAGARTEAFF; CDR3 DNA: TGTGCCAGCAGCCCTACCGCGGGGGCTCGGACTGAAGCTTTCTTT
D gene: TRBD2; clone size: -; J gene: TRBJ2-1; V gene: TRBV4-2; CDR3 protein: CASSPSEGSGRFF; CDR3 DNA: TGTGCCAGCAGCCCCTCCGAGGGAAGCGGGAGGTTCTTC
D gene: -; clone size: few; J gene: TRBJ1-6; V gene: TRBV19; CDR3 protein: CASSIGGRYNSPLHF; CDR3 DNA: TGTGCCAGTAGTATAGGTGGGAGATATAATTCACCCCTCCACTTT
D gene: -; clone size: -; J gene: TRBJ1-6; V gene: TRBV28; CDR3 protein: CASSFKGFDNSPLHF; CDR3 DNA: TGTGCCAGCAGTTTTAAGGGATTCGATAATTCACCCCTCCACTTT
D gene: -; clone size: -; J gene: TRBJ1-1; V gene: TRBV16; CDR3 protein: CASSLEGGYTEAFF; CDR3 DNA: TGTGCCAGCAGCCTTGAAGGGGGATACACTGAAGCTTTCTTT
D gene: -; clone size: -; J gene: TRBJ2-5; V gene: TRBV9; CDR3 protein: CASSVDSGQGIRETQYF; CDR3 DNA: TGTGCCAGCAGCGTCGATTCAGGGCAGGGGATTAGGGAGACCCAGTACTTC
D gene: -; clone size: -; J gene: TRBJ1-2; V gene: TRBV6-1; CDR3 protein: CASSPGTRGGYTF; CDR3 DNA: TGTGCCAGCAGCCCCGGGACCCGCGGAGGCTACACCTTC
D gene: TRBD1; clone size: -; J gene: TRBJ2-2; V gene: TRBV5-1; CDR3 protein: CASSELGPGQITGELFF; CDR3 DNA: TGCGCCAGCAGCGAATTGGGACCGGGACAGATCACCGGGGAGCTGTTTTTT
D gene: -; clone size: -; J gene: TRBJ2-3; V gene: TRBV27; CDR3 protein: CASSRRAGLVQDTQYF; CDR3 DNA: TGTGCCAGCAGTCGGAGGGCCGGGCTAGTTCAAGATACGCAGTATTTT
D gene: -; clone size: few; J gene: TRBJ2-4; V gene: TRBV19; CDR3 protein: CASSIANAKNIQYF; CDR3 DNA: TGTGCCAGTAGTATAGCCAACGCCAAAAACATTCAGTACTTC
D gene: -; clone size: -; J gene: TRBJ2-7; V gene: TRBV5-1; CDR3 protein: CASSLGAGLYEQYF; CDR3 DNA: TGCGCCAGCAGCTTGGGGGCAGGACTCTACGAGCAGTACTTC
D gene: TRBD1; clone size: -; J gene: TRBJ2-3; V gene: TRBV11-2; CDR3 protein: CASSLTGQGITDTQYF; CDR3 DNA: TGTGCCAGCAGCCTCACGGGACAGGGAATTACAGATACGCAGTATTTT
D gene: TRBD1; clone size: -; J gene: TRBJ1-3; V gene: TRBV18; CDR3 protein: CASSRTGANSGNTIYF; CDR3 DNA: TGTGCCAGCTCAAGGACAGGGGCTAACTCTGGAAACACCATATATTTT
D gene: -; clone size: -; J gene: TRBJ2-3; V gene: TRBV5-1; CDR3 protein: CASSQTLGNTQYF; CDR3 DNA: TGCGCCAGCAGCCAGACACTCGGGAATACGCAGTATTTT
D gene: -; clone size: -; J gene: TRBJ2-5; V gene: TRBV19; CDR3 protein: CASSILPRQHRKQETQYF; CDR3 DNA: TGTGCCAGTAGTATCCTGCCTCGCCAGCACAGAAAACAAGAGACCCAGTACTTC
D gene: -; clone size: -; J gene: TRBJ1-3; V gene: TRBV9; CDR3 protein: CASSVDPSSGVKNTIYF; CDR3 DNA: TGTGCCAGCAGCGTAGACCCCAGTTCCGGGGTTAAAAACACCATATATTTT
D gene: TRBD1; clone size: -; J gene: TRBJ2-1; V gene: TRBV27; CDR3 protein: CASRPGQVPHNEQFF; CDR3 DNA: TGTGCCAGCAGACCGGGACAGGTCCCCCACAATGAGCAGTTCTTC
D gene: -; clone size: -; J gene: TRBJ1-2; V gene: TRBV7-2; CDR3 protein: CASSLHRESGYTF; CDR3 DNA: TGTGCCAGCAGCTTACACAGGGAGTCTGGCTACACCTTC
D gene: -; clone size: -; J gene: TRBJ2-2; V gene: TRBV1; CDR3 protein: CTSSRAREGTGELFF; CDR3 DNA: TGCACCAGCAGCCGCGCCCGGGAAGGCACCGGGGAGCTGTTTTTT